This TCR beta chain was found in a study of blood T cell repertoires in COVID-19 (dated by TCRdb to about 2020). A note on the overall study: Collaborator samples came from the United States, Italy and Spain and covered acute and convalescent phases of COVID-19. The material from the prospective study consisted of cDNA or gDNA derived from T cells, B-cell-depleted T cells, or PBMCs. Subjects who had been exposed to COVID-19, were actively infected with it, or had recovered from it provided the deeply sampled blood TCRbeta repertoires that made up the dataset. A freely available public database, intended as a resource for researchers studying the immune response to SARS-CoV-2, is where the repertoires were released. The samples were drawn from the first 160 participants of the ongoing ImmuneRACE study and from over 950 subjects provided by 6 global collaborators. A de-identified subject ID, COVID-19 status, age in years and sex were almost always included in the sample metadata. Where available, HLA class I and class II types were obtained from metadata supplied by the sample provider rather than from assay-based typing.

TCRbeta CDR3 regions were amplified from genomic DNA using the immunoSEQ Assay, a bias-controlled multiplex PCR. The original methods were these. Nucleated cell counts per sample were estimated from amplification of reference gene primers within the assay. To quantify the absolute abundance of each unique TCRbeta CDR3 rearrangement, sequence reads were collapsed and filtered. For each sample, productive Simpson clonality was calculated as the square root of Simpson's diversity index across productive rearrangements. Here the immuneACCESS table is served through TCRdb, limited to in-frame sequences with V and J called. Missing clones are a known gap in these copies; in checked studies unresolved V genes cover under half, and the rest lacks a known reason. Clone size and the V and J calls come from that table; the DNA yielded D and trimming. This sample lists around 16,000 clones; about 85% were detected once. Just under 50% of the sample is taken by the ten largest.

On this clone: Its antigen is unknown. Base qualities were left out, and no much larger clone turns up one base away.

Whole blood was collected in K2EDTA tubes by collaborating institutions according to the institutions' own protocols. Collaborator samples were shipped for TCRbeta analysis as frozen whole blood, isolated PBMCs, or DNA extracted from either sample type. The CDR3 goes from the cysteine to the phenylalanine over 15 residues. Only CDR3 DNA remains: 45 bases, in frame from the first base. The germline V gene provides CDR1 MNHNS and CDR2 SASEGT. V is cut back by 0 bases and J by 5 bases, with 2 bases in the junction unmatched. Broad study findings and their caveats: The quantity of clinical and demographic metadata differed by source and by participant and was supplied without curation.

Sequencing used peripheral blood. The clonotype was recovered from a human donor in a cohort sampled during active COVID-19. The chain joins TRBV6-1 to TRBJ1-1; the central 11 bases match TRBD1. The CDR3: CASSEAGTGGTEAFF. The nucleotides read TGTGCCAGCAGTGAAGCGGGGACAGGGGGGACTGAAGCTTTCTTT.